This TCR beta chain appears in the sequencing data of a study of blood T cell repertoires in COVID-19. About the research overall: T cells, B-cell-depleted T cells, or PBMCs supplied cDNA or gDNA.

TCRdb's table, derived via immunoSEQ multiplex PCR, lists solely in-frame clones and lacks some. The sample records some 210,000 clones, 65% to 85% being singletons. V lost 1 base to trimming and J lost 4 bases, with 15 bases between them. The CDR3 extends over 16 amino acids. Per the germline V gene, CDR1 is LGHDT and CDR2 is YNNKEL (reference sequence). A single count supports this clone. The sequenced sample was peripheral blood. This TCR derives from a man aged 50-59 years with active or convalescent COVID-19. The chain combines TRBV3-1 (or the pseudogene TRBV3-2) with TRBJ2-3, with a possible D match to TRBD2 (6 bases). The CDR3: CASSQVGTVGSDTQYF. CDR3 sequence (DNA): TGTGCCAGCAGCCAAGTCGGGACTGTGGGATCAGATACGCAGTATTTT.